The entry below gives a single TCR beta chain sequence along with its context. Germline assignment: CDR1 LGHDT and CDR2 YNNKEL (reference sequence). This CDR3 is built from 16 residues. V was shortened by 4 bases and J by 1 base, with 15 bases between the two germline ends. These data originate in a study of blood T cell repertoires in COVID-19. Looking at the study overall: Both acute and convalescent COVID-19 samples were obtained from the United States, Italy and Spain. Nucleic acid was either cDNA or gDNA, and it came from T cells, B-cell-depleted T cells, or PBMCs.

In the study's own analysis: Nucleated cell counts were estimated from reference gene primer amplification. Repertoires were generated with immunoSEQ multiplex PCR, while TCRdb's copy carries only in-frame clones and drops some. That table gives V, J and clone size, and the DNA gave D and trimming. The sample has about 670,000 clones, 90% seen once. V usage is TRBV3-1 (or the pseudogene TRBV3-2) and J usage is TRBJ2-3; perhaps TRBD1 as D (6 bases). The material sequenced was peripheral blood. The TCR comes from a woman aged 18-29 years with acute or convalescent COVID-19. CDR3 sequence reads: CASSPLAGAGTDTQYF. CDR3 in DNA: TGTGCCAGCAGCCCCCTTGCAGGGGCCGGCACAGATACGCAGTATTTT.